The rows below give T cell receptor beta chains drawn from one sample of a study of somatic mutations in cytotoxic T cells in rheumatoid arthritis. Method: immunoSEQ multiplex PCR; TCRdb's copy keeps in-frame clones and lacks some. Among roughly 20,000 clones, about four fifths were seen once, and the ten largest hold 14%. The sample taken for sequencing was CD8+ T cells sorted from blood. These receptors were obtained from an adult with rheumatoid arthritis. CDR3s include the opening cysteine and the closing phenylalanine or tryptophan. D genes are given only for firm matches. Clone size is not always given. Where it is, it says once, few, many or a class for expanded clones.

>TRBD2|.|TRBJ2-3|TRBV9
TGTGCCAGCAGCCCCCACAGCGGGGGAACAGATACGCAGTATTTT
CASSPHSGGTDTQYF
>.|.|TRBJ1-5|TRBV28
TGTGCCAGCAGATTCTATAGCAATCAGCCCCAGCATTTT
CASRFYSNQPQHF
>TRBD1|once|TRBJ1-2|TRBV6-1
TGTGCCAGCAGTGAGACCGGGACAGGGGGCGGCTACACCTTC
CASSETGTGGGYTF
>.|few|TRBJ1-1|TRBV7-9
TGTGCCAGCCGCTCCCCGACAGGGAACACTGAAGCTTTCTTT
CASRSPTGNTEAFF
>TRBD1|.|TRBJ1-5|TRBV5-6
TGTGCCAGCAGCCTGGGACAGGGGCATCAGCCCCAGCATTTT
CASSLGQGHQPQHF
>TRBD2|.|TRBJ2-7|TRBV7-7
TGTGCTAGCAGCCGCGAACCGGGAGGTCTCTACGAGCAGTACTTC
CASSREPGGLYEQYF
>.|.|TRBJ1-1|TRBV4-3
TGCGCCAGCAGCCAAGAAATGGCGACCTTTAACACTGAAGCTTTCTTT
CASSQEMATFNTEAFF
>.|.|TRBJ2-3|TRBV27
TGTGCCAGCAGTTTACGGATTACGCCCCCCCGCGTTGGCACAGATACGCAGTATTTT
CASSLRITPPRVGTDTQYF
>.|.|TRBJ1-1|TRBV19
TGTGCCAGTAGTATTAATTGGGGCATGAACACTGAAGCTTTCTTT
CASSINWGMNTEAFF
>.|.|TRBJ1-2|TRBV27
TGTGCCAGCAGGTCCCGGGGGGCGGGCTATGGCTACACCTTC
CASRSRGAGYGYTF
>.|.|TRBJ2-3|TRBV6-5
TGTGCCAGCAGTTCCCCGGACCCGCGGACAGATACGCAGTATTTT
CASSSPDPRTDTQYF
>TRBD2|.|TRBJ2-2|TRBV7-8
TGTGCCAGCAGCGGGGGACTAGCGGGAGGGCCAGGGAACACCGGGGAGCTGTTTTTT
CASSGGLAGGPGNTGELFF
>TRBD1|.|TRBJ2-2|TRBV6-5
TGTGCCAGCAGTCTCCGGACAGGGAAGGGGGAGCTGTTTTTT
CASSLRTGKGELFF
>TRBD1|.|TRBJ1-4|TRBV4-1
TGCGCCAGCAGCCAACCCGGGGGAGGGGGCGGGGAGGAAAAACTGTTTTTT
CASSQPGGGGGEEKLFF
>TRBD2|once|TRBJ2-1|TRBV6-1
TGTGCCAGCAGTGAAGCGTGGGCGGGAGGTGAGCAGTTCTTC
CASSEAWAGGEQFF
>TRBD2|.|TRBJ2-1|TRBV10-3
TGTGCCATCACGGCGGGAGGCCTTTCTGATGAGCAGTTCTTC
CAITAGGLSDEQFF
>.|.|TRBJ2-7|TRBV4-2
TGTGCCAGCAGCTCCGTTAGCGGCCAGACCCCCTCCTACGAGCAGTACTTC
CASSSVSGQTPSYEQYF
>.|.|TRBJ1-1|TRBV5-6
TGTGCCAGCAGCCCCCTGCGGTCCGGCAGCAGGAACACTGAAGCTTTCTTT
CASSPLRSGSRNTEAFF
>TRBD2|.|TRBJ2-2|TRBV7-8
TGTGCCAGCAGCTTGAGACTAGCGGGAGGAGACACCGGGGAGCTGTTTTTT
CASSLRLAGGDTGELFF
>TRBD1|once|TRBJ1-2|TRBV5-1
TGCGCCAGCAGCTTGGAGGGACAGCTCAACTATGGCTACACCTTC
CASSLEGQLNYGYTF
>TRBD2|.|TRBJ2-1|TRBV7-9
TGTGCCAGCAGACGGGGGGGGAATGAGCAGTTCTTC
CASRRGGNEQFF
>.|.|TRBJ2-7|TRBV7-9
TGTGCCAGCAGCTTAGCGCACACTACCTCTCCCTACGAGCAGTACTTC
CASSLAHTTSPYEQYF
>.|.|TRBJ1-2|TRBV6-6
TGTGCCAGCAGTTACCTAGGACAGAGAAGCCCTTTTGGCTACACCTTC
CASSYLGQRSPFGYTF
>.|.|TRBJ2-1|TRBV9
TGTGCCAGCAGCCCACATCCACGGACCGAATCTAGAGGTGGTCGGGATGAGCAGTTCTTC
CASSPHPRTESRGGRDEQFF
>.|.|TRBJ1-5|TRBV4-1
TGCGCCAGCAGCCAAGTTGCAGGCAATCAGCCCCAGCATTTT
CASSQVAGNQPQHF
>TRBD1|.|TRBJ2-2|TRBV6-4
TGTGCCAGCAGTGACACGGGACAGCATACGGGGGAGCTGTTTTTT
CASSDTGQHTGELFF